The rows below give T cell receptor beta chains drawn from one sample of a study of post-analysis software for immune sequencing data. In TCRdb, the PCR reads were re-called with MiXCR into one record per CDR3 protein. The sample records 350,000 to 500,000 distinct CDR3 sequences, roughly 40% being singletons. Sequencing was performed on blood. These TCRs come from a girl aged 2 to 10 with multiple sclerosis. CDR3s include the opening cysteine and the closing phenylalanine or tryptophan. Each record gives: J gene, clone size, CDR3 length, V gene, D gene, CDR3 protein, CDR3 DNA. A D gene is named only where the DNA matches it firmly. A row's size may be missing; if present it is once, few, many or a size class.

j_gene: TRBJ1-2; abundance: few; len: 15; v_gene: TRBV6-5; d_gene: TRBD1; CDR3aa: CASSYWNRGLYGYTF; CDR3nt: TGTGCCAGCAGTTACTGGAACAGGGGGCTATATGGCTACACCTTC
j_gene: TRBJ2-3; abundance: -; len: 18; v_gene: TRBV7-2; d_gene: TRBD2; CDR3aa: CASSLERASGSGADTQYF; CDR3nt: TGTGCCAGCAGCTTAGAAAGGGCTAGCGGGAGTGGGGCAGATACGCAGTATTTT
j_gene: TRBJ2-3; abundance: -; len: 14; v_gene: TRBV12-3/TRBV12-4; d_gene: TRBD1; CDR3aa: CASSQGQGADTQYF; CDR3nt: TGTGCCAGCAGCCAGGGACAGGGGGCAGATACGCAGTATTTT
j_gene: TRBJ2-5; abundance: -; len: 15; v_gene: TRBV3-1; d_gene: -; CDR3aa: CASSQDHDGQGTQYF; CDR3nt: TGTGCCAGCAGCCAAGATCATGATGGTCAAGGGACCCAGTACTTC
j_gene: TRBJ2-5; abundance: -; len: 14; v_gene: TRBV29-1; d_gene: TRBD1; CDR3aa: CSVEDTGGRETQYF; CDR3nt: TGCAGCGTTGAAGACACAGGGGGCCGAGAGACCCAGTACTTC
j_gene: TRBJ1-1; abundance: -; len: 17; v_gene: TRBV4-3; d_gene: -; CDR3aa: CASSQDPTGGWNTEAFF; CDR3nt: TGCGCCAGCAGCCAAGACCCCACGGGGGGGTGGAACACTGAAGCTTTCTTT
j_gene: TRBJ2-7; abundance: once; len: 14; v_gene: TRBV6-2/TRBV6-3; d_gene: -; CDR3aa: CASRLDFIAYEQYF; CDR3nt: TGTGCCAGCAGGTTGGACTTCATAGCCTACGAGCAGTACTTC
j_gene: TRBJ1-2; abundance: -; len: 14; v_gene: TRBV20-1; d_gene: TRBD1; CDR3aa: CSATRDRDFYGYTF; CDR3nt: TGCAGTGCAACCCGGGACAGGGACTTCTATGGCTACACCTTC
j_gene: TRBJ2-1; abundance: -; len: 15; v_gene: TRBV7-8; d_gene: TRBD2; CDR3aa: CASAPGLADTDEQFF; CDR3nt: TGTGCCAGCGCCCCGGGACTAGCGGACACGGATGAGCAGTTCTTC
j_gene: TRBJ2-7; abundance: few; len: 14; v_gene: TRBV5-4; d_gene: TRBD1; CDR3aa: CASSPRTGEDEQYF; CDR3nt: TGTGCCAGCAGCCCGCGGACAGGGGAGGACGAGCAGTACTTC
j_gene: TRBJ2-1; abundance: -; len: 16; v_gene: TRBV5-1; d_gene: TRBD2; CDR3aa: CASRSAGGSGYNEQFF; CDR3nt: TGCGCCAGCAGGTCAGCGGGAGGTTCAGGGTACAATGAGCAGTTCTTC